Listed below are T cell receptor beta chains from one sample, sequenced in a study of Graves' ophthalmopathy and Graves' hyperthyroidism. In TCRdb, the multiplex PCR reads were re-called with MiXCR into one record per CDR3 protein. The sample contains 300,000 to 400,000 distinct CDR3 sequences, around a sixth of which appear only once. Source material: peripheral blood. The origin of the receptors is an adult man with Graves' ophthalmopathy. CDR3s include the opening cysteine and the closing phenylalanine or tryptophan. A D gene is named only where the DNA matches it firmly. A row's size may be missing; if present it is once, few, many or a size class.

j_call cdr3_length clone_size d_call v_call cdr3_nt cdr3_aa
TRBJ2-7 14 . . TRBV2 TGTGCCAGCAGTCGACAGGTAGACTCCTACGAGCAGTACTTC CASSRQVDSYEQYF
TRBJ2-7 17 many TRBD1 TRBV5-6 TGTGCCAGCAGAGCCGACAGGGGTTGGGGTAGCTCCTACGAGCAGTACTTC CASRADRGWGSSYEQYF
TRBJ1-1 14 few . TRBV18 TGTGCCAGCTCACCACGAGAGGGGAGCACTGAAGCTTTCTTT CASSPREGSTEAFF
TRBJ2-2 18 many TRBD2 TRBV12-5 TGTGCTAGTGGTTTGGACGATCGGACTAGCGGGAGGGCCGGGGAGCTGTTTTTT CASGLDDRTSGRAGELFF
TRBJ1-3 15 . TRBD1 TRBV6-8 TGTGCCAGCAGCCTCGACAGGGTCTCTGGAAACACCATATATTTT CASSLDRVSGNTIYF
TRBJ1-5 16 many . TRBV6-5 TGTGCCAGCACCCGAGACTCCGGACAGTACAATCAGCCCCAGCATTTT CASTRDSGQYNQPQHF
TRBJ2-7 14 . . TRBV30 TGTGCCTGGAGCGACGGTGTGTTCCCCTTCGAGCAGTACTTC CAWSDGVFPFEQYF
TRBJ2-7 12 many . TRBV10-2 TGCGCCAGCAGTGAGAGAGCCTACGAGCAGTACTTC CASSERAYEQYF
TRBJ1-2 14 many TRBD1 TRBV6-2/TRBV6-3 TGTGCCAGCACCTTGACAGGGGCGGGCTATGGCTACACCTTC CASTLTGAGYGYTF
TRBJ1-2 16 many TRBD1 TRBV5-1 TGCGCCAGCAGCTTCGGACAGGGTGGGAGTGACTATGGCTACACCTTC CASSFGQGGSDYGYTF
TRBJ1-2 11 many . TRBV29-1 TGCAGCGTTCGGGTGAACTATGGCTACACCTTC CSVRVNYGYTF
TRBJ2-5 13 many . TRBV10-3 TGTGCCATCAGTGAGTCTAGCGGAGAGACCCAGTACTTC CAISESSGETQYF
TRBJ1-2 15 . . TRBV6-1 TGTGCCAGCAGTGAAGCGCTTCGGGGGCCCAATGGCTACACCTTC CASSEALRGPNGYTF
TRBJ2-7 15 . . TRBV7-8 TGTGCCAGCAGCTTACCGGCGGTCCCGTCCTACGAGCAGTACTTC CASSLPAVPSYEQYF
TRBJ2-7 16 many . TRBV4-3 TGCGCCAGCAGCCAAGAGATGACTAATCCAACCTACGAGCAGTACTTC CASSQEMTNPTYEQYF
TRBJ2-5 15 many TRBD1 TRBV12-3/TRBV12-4 TGTGCCAGCAGTCCCGGGACAGGGGTGAGAGAGACCCAGTACTTC CASSPGTGVRETQYF
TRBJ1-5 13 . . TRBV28 TGTGCCAGCAGTCCCCCCAGCTATCAGCCCCAGCATTTT CASSPPSYQPQHF
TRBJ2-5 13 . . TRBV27 TGTGCCAGCCAGGGGAGGGGACGCGAGACCCAGTACTTC CASQGRGRETQYF
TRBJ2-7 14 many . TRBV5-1 TGCGCCAGCAGCTTAGGCGGTCCAGCCTACGAGCAGTACTTC CASSLGGPAYEQYF
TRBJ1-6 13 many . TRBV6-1 TGTGCCAGCTTTGGATTCTATAATTCACCCCTCCACTTT CASFGFYNSPLHF
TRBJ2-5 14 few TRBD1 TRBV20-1 TGCAGTGCAGCGGGACAGGGGCACCAAGAGACCCAGTACTTC CSAAGQGHQETQYF
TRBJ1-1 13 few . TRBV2 TGTGCCAGTACCTACAGGGAGAACACTGAAGCTTTCTTT CASTYRENTEAFF
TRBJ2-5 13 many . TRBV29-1 TGCAGCGTTGAATATGGCGGGAAAGAGACCCAGTACTTC CSVEYGGKETQYF
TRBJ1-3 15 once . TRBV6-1 TGTGCCAGCACAGCAACCCGAGACTCTGGAAACACCATATATTTT CASTATRDSGNTIYF
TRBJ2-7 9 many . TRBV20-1 TGCAGTGCTCACAGGGAGCAGTACTTC CSAHREQYF
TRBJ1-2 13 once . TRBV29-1 TGCAGCGTTGAAACGGGGCAGGGTAGTGGCTACACCTTC CSVETGQGSGYTF
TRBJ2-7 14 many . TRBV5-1 TGCGCCAGCAGCTTGTATAAGGGGCCCTTCGAGCAGTACTTC CASSLYKGPFEQYF
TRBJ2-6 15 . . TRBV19 TGTGCCAGTCACCAAAGCCGCTCTGGGGCCAACGTCCTGACTTTC CASHQSRSGANVLTF
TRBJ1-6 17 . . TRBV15 TGTGCCACCAGCAGACAGGTCCTGTACTCCTATAATTCACCCCTCCACTTT CATSRQVLYSYNSPLHF
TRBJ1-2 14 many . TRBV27 TGTGCCAGCAGTCCCTCCCGGGATCTGTATGGCTACACCTTC CASSPSRDLYGYTF
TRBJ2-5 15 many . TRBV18 TGTGCCAGCTCACCCTCGGGTGCATTCCAAGAGACCCAGTACTTC CASSPSGAFQETQYF
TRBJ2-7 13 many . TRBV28 TGTGCCAGCACTTACAGCCTCTCCTACGAGCAGTACTTC CASTYSLSYEQYF
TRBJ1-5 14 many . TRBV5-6 TGTGCCAGCAGCGGGAGGGGTGCGGATCAGCCCCAGCATTTT CASSGRGADQPQHF
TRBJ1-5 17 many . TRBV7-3 TGTGCCAGCAGCGCTCAACAGGGCTTAGGACGCAATCAGCCCCAGCATTTT CASSAQQGLGRNQPQHF
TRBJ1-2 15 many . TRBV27 TGTGCCAGCAGTCGTTCTTGGGAATCTAACTATGGCTACACCTTC CASSRSWESNYGYTF
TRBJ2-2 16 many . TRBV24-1 TGTGCCACCAGCGGGCCCCTACCGTCGAACACCGGGGAGCTGTTTTTT CATSGPLPSNTGELFF
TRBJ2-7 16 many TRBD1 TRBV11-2 TGTGCCAGCAGCTTACCCCTCGGGACAGGGGGCTACGAGCAGTACTTC CASSLPLGTGGYEQYF